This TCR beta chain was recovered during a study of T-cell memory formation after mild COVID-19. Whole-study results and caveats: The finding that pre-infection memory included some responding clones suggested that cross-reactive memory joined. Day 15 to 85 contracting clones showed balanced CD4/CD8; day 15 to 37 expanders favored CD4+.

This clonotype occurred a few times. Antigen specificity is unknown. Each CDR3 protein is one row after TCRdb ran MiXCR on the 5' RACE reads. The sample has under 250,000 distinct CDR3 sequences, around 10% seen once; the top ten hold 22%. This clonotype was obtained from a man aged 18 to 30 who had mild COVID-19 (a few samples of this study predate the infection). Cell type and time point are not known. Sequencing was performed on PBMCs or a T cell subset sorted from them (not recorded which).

The CDR3 bases are TGCGCCAGCAGCTTGTCCGGGGGTGTGGCGGCCTATAGGACCCAGTACTTC. Amino acids: CASSLSGGVAAYRTQYF. This chain connects TRBV5-1 to TRBJ2-5, with D possibly matching TRBD2 (6 bases). V was cut by 1 base and J by 7 bases, with 23 bases left in between. Germline loops: CDR1 SGHRS, CDR2 YFSETQ. The CDR3 is 17 amino acids.